The 6 T cell receptor beta chains given below trace back to one sample, sequenced in a study of blood T cell repertoires in COVID-19. Using immunoSEQ multiplex PCR, the repertoire was profiled, and TCRdb retains in-frame clones only, with some absent. The sample yields over 400,000 clones, 80% to 90% seen once. Sequenced input: peripheral blood. These receptors were obtained from a human donor in a cohort sampled during active COVID-19.

V and J are TRBV7-3 and TRBJ2-1, with a weak D call TRBD2 (7 bases). Germline CDR1 and CDR2: SGHTA and FQGTGA. The V gene lost 2 bases and the J gene lost 3 bases, with 11 bases spanning the gap. This CDR3 contains 15 residues. The CDR3 here is CASSLGGGGYNEQFF. The CDR3 DNA is TGTGCCAGCAGCTTAGGGGGAGGGGGCTACAATGAGCAGTTCTTC.

V and J are TRBV18 and TRBJ1-2, with 7 bases that match TRBD1. Germline CDR1 reads KGHSH; CDR2 reads LQKENI. The CDR3 runs 17 residues. The V segment lost 3 bases and the J segment 1 base; nucleotides outside the gene matches: 11. CDR3 in amino acids: CASSPSGQSFFNYGYTF. In DNA form, the CDR3 reads TGTGCCAGCTCACCCTCGGGACAGTCCTTTTTTAACTATGGCTACACCTTC.

The gene calls are TRBV5-1 and TRBJ2-7, with 12 bases identical to TRBD2. Germline assignment: CDR1 SGHRS and CDR2 YFSETQ. The V and J ends lost 1 base and 6 bases, in that order; junction bases with no gene match: 2. This CDR3 comprises 14 residues. The CDR3 loop reads CASSLLGLAGEQYF. Written as DNA, the CDR3 is TGCGCCAGCAGCTTGTTGGGACTAGCGGGCGAGCAGTACTTC.

Details on this clone: Different DNA sequences within this sample yield the same CDR3. The gene calls are TRBV15 and TRBJ1-2; D possibly corresponds to TRBD1 (6 bases). V shed 3 bases and J shed 4 bases, with 12 bases lying between them. The germline V gene encodes CDR1 LNHNV and CDR2 YYDKDF (reference sequence). This CDR3 contains 14 residues. The CDR3 nucleotides read TGTGCCACCAGCAGCCAAACAGGGATCTATGGCTACACCTTC. Its protein is CATSSQTGIYGYTF.

The CDR3 protein is CASSIPTGVNTEAFF. CDR3 DNA sequence: TGTGCCAGCAGCATACCGACAGGGGTAAACACTGAAGCTTTCTTT. The chain combines TRBV28 with TRBJ1-1, with 8 bases lining up with TRBD1. This CDR3 contains 15 residues. Germline CDR1 MDHEN, CDR2 SYDVKM. Trimming removed 6 bases from V and 2 bases from J; junction bases left unmatched: 8.

The chain is built from TRBV5-8 and TRBJ1-1; 9 bases fit TRBD1. In germline, CDR1 is SGHTS, CDR2 YDEGEE. Trimming took 7 bases from V and 7 from J; bases not matched to a gene: 11. The CDR3 has 14 residues. CDR3 sequence reads: CASLARDRESEAFF. In DNA, the CDR3 is TGTGCCAGCCTAGCCCGGGACAGGGAAAGTGAAGCTTTCTTT.